Sequencing of this T cell receptor beta chain was carried out in a study of vaccination and CD4 T cells after COVID-19. Study as a whole: Overlapping spike peptides from SARS-CoV-2, HCoV-NL63, HCoV-OC43 and HCoV-229E served to stimulate the cells.

Treatment of the sample: roughly 10-day PBMC culture with coronavirus spike peptide pools or control peptides (ViraFEST assay). Scientists ran DNA taken from cultured CD4+ T cells through the Oncomine TCR Beta short-read assay for sequencing. MiXCR, run by TCRdb on the PCR reads, gives a single entry per CDR3 protein. This sample has approximately 7,000 distinct CDR3 sequences, with around two thirds found just once. As to this clonotype: Its target is not known.

In germline, CDR1 is SGHNT, CDR2 YYREEE (reference sequence). V was trimmed by 0 bases and J by 5 bases, leaving 12 bases between them. CDR3 size: 15 residues. The clonotype was recovered from a human donor who had recovered from COVID-19. This chain joins TRBV5-4 and TRBJ1-5, with D possibly being TRBD1 (5 bases). Specimen: CD4+ T cells from blood, cultured in vitro. CDR3 in DNA: TGTGCCAGCAGCTTGGGGACATCTCGCGATCAGCCCCAGCATTTT. Protein sequence: CASSLGTSRDQPQHF.